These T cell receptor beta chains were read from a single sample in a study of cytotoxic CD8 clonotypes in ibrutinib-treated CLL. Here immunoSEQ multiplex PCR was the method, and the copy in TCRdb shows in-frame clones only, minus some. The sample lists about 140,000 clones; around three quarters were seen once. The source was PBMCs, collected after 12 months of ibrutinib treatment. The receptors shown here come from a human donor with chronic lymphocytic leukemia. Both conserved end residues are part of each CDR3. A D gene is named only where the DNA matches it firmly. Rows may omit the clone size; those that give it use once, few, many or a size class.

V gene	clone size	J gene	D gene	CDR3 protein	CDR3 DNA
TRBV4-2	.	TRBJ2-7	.	CASSQDRYPTYEQYF	TGTGCCAGCAGCCAAGACAGGTATCCCACCTACGAGCAGTACTTC
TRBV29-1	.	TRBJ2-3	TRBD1	CSAKTGTGRGDTQYF	TGCAGCGCCAAGACCGGGACAGGGAGGGGAGATACGCAGTATTTT
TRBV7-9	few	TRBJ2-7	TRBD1	CASNSWGTEASYEQYF	TGTGCCAGCAACTCATGGGGGACAGAAGCCTCCTACGAGCAGTACTTC
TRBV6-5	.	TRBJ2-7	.	CASSYGNGEQYF	TGTGCCAGCAGTTACGGCAACGGCGAGCAGTACTTC
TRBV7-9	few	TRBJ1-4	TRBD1	CASSIWTGSVGTNEKLFF	TGTGCCAGCAGCATCTGGACAGGGTCGGTAGGAACTAATGAAAAACTGTTTTTT
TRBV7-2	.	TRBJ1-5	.	CASSLVLGYNQPQHF	TGTGCCAGCAGCTTAGTGTTGGGGTACAATCAGCCCCAGCATTTT
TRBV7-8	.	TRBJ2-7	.	CASSLATGSSYEQYF	TGTGCCAGCAGCTTAGCGACAGGTAGCTCCTACGAGCAGTACTTC
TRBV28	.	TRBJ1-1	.	CASNEALDTEAFF	TGTGCCAGCAATGAGGCTTTAGACACTGAAGCTTTCTTT
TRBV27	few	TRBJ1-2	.	CASSLSGVF	TGTGCCAGCAGTTTATCGGGCGTCTTC
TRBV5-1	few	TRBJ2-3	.	CASSVDSPDTQYF	TGCGCCAGCAGCGTCGACAGTCCCGATACGCAGTATTTT
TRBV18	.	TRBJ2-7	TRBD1	CASSPDRGSYEQYF	TGTGCCAGCTCACCAGACAGGGGATCCTACGAGCAGTACTTC
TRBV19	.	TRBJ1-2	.	CASSIGRYGYTF	TGTGCCAGTAGTATTGGGCGGTATGGCTACACCTTC
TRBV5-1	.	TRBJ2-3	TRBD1	CASSLTGADTQYF	TGCGCCAGCAGTTTGACAGGGGCGGATACGCAGTATTTT
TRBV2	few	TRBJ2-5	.	CASSRQEQETQYF	TGTGCCAGCAGTAGACAGGAGCAAGAGACCCAGTACTTC
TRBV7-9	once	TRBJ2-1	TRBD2	CASSPGTSGYNEQFF	TGTGCCAGCAGCCCCGGGACTAGCGGTTACAATGAGCAGTTCTTC
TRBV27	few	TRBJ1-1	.	CASRATELNTEAFF	TGTGCCAGCAGGGCGACGGAATTGAACACTGAAGCTTTCTTT
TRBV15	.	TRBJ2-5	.	CATSRDQGTETQYF	TGTGCCACCAGCAGAGACCAGGGGACAGAGACCCAGTACTTC